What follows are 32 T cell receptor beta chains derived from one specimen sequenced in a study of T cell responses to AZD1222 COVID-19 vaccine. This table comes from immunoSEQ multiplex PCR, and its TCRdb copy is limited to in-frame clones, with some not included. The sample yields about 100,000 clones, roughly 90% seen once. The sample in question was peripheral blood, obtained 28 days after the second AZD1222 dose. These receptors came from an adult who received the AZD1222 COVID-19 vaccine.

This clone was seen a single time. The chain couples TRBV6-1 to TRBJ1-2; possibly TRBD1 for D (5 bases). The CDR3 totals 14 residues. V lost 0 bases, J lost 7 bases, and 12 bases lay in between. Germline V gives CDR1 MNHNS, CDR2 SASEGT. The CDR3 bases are TGTGCCAGCAGTGAAGCCGGCAGGGATGGTGGCTACACCTTC. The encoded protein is CASSEAGRDGGYTF.

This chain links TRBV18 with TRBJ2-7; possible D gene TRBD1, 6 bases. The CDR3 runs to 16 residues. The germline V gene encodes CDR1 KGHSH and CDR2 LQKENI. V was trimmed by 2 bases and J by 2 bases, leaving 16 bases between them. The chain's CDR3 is CASSPRAGVAPYEQYF. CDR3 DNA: TGTGCCAGCTCACCAAGGGCAGGGGTGGCACCCTACGAGCAGTACTTC.

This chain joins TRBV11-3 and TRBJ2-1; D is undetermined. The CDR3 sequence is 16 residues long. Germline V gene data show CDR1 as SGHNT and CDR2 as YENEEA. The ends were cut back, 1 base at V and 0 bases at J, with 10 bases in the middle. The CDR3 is CASSLADHSSYNEQFF. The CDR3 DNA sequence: TGTGCCAGCAGCTTAGCGGACCACAGCTCCTACAATGAGCAGTTCTTC. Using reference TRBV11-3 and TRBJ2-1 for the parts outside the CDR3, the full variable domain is EAGVVQSPRYKIIEKKQPVAFWCNPISGHNTLYWYLQNLGQGPELLIRYENEEAVDDSQLPKDRFSAERLKGVDSTLKIQPAELGDSAVYLCASSLADHSSYNEQFFGPGTRLTVL.

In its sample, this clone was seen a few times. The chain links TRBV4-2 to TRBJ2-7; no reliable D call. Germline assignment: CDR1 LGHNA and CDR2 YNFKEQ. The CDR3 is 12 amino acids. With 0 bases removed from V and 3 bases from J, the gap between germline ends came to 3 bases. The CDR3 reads CASSQEGYEQYF. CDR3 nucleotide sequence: TGTGCCAGCAGCCAAGAGGGCTACGAGCAGTACTTC.

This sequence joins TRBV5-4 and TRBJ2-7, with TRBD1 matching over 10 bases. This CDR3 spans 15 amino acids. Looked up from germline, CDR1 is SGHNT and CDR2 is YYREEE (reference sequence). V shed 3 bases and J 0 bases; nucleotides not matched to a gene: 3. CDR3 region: CASSWGQGSSYEQYF. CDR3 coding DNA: TGTGCCAGCAGCTGGGGACAGGGGAGCTCCTACGAGCAGTACTTC.

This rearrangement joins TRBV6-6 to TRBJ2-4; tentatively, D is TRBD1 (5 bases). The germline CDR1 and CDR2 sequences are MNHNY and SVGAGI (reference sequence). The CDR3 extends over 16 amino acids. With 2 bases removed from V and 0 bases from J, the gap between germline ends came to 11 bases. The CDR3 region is CASSYRLDIAKNIQYF. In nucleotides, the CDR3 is TGTGCCAGCAGTTACCGCCTGGACATAGCCAAAAACATTCAGTACTTC.

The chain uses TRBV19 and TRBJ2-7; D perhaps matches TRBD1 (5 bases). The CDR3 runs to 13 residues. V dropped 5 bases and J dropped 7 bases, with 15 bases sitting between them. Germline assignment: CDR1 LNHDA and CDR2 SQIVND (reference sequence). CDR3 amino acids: CASSRRQGLEQYF. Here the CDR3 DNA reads TGTGCCAGTAGTCGTCGTCAGGGTTTAGAGCAGTACTTC.

CDR3 residues: CASRLAGGLDEQFF. CDR3 DNA sequence: TGTGCCAGCAGACTAGCGGGGGGCCTCGATGAGCAGTTCTTC. The genes are TRBV7-3 and TRBJ2-1; 12 nucleotides align to TRBD2. The junction had 5 bases not matched to a gene; V was cut back by 6 bases and J by 8 bases. This CDR3 contains 14 residues. Per the germline V gene, CDR1 is SGHTA and CDR2 is FQGTGA.

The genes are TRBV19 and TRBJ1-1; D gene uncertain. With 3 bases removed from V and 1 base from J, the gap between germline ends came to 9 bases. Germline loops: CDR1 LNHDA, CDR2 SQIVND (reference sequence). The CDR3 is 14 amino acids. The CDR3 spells CASSIAASNTEAFF. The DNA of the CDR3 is TGTGCCAGTAGTATCGCAGCTTCGAACACTGAAGCTTTCTTT.

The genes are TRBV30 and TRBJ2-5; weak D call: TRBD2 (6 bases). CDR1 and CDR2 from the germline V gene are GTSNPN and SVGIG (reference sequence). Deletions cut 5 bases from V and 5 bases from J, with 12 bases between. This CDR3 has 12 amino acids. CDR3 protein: CAWGSAGETQYF. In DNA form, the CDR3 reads TGTGCCTGGGGCTCTGCGGGGGAGACCCAGTACTTC.

The CDR3 sequence: CASSTEQGRSTEAFF. The CDR3 DNA follows: TGTGCCAGCAGCACCGAACAGGGTAGGAGTACTGAAGCTTTCTTT. This chain uses TRBV7-9 with TRBJ1-1; possible D gene TRBD1, 6 bases. CDR1 and CDR2 from the germline V gene are SEHNR and FQNEAQ (reference sequence). The CDR3 loop spans 15 amino acids. V was trimmed by 5 bases and J by 5 bases, leaving 18 bases between them.

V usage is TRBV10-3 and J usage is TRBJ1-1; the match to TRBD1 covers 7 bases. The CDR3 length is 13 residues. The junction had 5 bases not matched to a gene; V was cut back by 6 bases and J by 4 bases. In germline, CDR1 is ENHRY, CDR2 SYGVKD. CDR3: CAISYDRATEAFF. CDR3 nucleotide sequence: TGTGCCATCAGCTATGACAGGGCCACTGAAGCTTTCTTT.

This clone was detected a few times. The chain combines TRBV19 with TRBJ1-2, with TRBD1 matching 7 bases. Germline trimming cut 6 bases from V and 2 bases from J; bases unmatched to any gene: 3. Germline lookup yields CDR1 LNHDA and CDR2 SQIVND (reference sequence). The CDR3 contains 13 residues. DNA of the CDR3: TGTGCCAGTAGGTGGACAGGAAACTATGGCTACACCTTC. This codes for CASRWTGNYGYTF.

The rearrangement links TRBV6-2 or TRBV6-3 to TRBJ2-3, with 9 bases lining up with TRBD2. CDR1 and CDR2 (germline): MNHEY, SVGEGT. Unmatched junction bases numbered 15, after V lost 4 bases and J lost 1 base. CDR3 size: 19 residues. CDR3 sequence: CASSSTLTSAGGRTDTQYF. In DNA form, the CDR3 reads TGTGCCAGCAGTTCCACTCTAACTTCAGCGGGGGGACGCACAGATACGCAGTATTTT.

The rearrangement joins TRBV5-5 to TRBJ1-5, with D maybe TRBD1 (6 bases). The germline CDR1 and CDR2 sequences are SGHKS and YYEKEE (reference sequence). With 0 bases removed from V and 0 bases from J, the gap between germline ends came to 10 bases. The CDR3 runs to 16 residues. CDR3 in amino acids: CASSLGQAYSNQPQHF. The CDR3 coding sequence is TGTGCCAGCAGCTTGGGACAGGCCTATAGCAATCAGCCCCAGCATTTT.

CDR3 coding DNA: TGTGCCAGCAGCCAACCAGGGGCAGATACGCAGTATTTT. This codes for CASSQPGADTQYF. This chain links TRBV3-1 (or the pseudogene TRBV3-2) with TRBJ2-3; possible D gene TRBD1, 6 bases. CDR3 size: 13 residues. V shed 2 bases and J shed 4 bases, with 7 bases lying between them. Germline loops: CDR1 LGHDT, CDR2 YNNKEL (reference sequence).

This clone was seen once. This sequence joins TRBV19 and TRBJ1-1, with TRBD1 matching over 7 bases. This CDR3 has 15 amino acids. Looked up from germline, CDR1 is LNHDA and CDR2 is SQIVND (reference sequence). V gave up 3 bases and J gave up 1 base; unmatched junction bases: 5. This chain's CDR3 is CASSIYRGSNTEAFF. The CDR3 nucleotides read TGTGCCAGTAGTATCTACAGGGGTTCGAACACTGAAGCTTTCTTT.

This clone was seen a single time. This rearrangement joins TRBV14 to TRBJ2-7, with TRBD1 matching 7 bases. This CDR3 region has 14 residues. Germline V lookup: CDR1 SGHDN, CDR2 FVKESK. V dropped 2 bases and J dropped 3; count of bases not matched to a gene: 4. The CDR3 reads CASSQMGQIYEQYF. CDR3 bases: TGTGCCAGCAGCCAAATGGGACAGATCTACGAGCAGTACTTC.

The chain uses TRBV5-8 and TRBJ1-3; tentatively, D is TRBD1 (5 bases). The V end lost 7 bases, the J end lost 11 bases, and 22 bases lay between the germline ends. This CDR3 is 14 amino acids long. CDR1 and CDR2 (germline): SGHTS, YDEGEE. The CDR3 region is CASLWGPMANPIYF. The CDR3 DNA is TGTGCCAGCCTATGGGGACCTATGGCGAACCCCATATATTTT. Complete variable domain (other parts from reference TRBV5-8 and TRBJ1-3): EAGVTQSPTHLIKTRGQQATLRCSPISGHTSVYWYQQALGLGLQFLLWYDEGEERNRGNFPPRFSGRQFPNYSSELNVNALELEDSALYLCASLWGPMANPIYFGEGSWLTVV.

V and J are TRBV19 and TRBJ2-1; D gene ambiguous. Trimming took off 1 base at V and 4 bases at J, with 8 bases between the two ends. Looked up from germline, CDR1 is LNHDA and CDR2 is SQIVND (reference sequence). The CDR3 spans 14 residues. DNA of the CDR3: TGTGCCAGTAGTATAGGTCAGGTATACAATGAGCAGTTCTTC. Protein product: CASSIGQVYNEQFF.

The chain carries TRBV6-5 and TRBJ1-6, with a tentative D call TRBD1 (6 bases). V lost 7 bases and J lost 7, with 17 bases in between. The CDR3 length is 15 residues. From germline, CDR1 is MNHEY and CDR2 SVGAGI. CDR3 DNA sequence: TGTGCCAGCATCGAATACAGGGAGGGGAATTCACCCCTCCACTTT. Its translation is CASIEYREGNSPLHF.

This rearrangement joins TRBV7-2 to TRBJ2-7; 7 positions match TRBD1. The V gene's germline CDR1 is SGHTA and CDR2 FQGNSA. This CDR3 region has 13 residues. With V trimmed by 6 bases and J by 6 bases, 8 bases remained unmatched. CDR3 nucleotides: TGTGCCAGCAGATTTACAGGGGAAAGCGAGCAGTACTTC. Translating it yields CASRFTGESEQYF.

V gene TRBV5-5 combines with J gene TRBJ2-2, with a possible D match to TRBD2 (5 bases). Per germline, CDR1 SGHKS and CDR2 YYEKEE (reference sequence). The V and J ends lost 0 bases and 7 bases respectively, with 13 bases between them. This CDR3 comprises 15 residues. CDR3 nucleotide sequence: TGTGCCAGCAGCTTGGCTCTTCTAGCTGGCGGGGAGCTGTTTTTT. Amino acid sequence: CASSLALLAGGELFF.

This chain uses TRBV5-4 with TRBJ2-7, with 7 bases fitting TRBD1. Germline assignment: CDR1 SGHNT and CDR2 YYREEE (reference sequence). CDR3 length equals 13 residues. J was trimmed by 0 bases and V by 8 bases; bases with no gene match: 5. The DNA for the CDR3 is TGTGCCAGTGGGGGACAGAACTCCTACGAGCAGTACTTC. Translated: CASGGQNSYEQYF.

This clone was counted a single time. The CDR3 nucleotides read TGTGCCAGCAATACACCGACAGGGAGGGACGAGCAGTACTTC. This encodes CASNTPTGRDEQYF. The V call is TRBV27, the J call TRBJ2-7; possibly TRBD1 or TRBD2 for D (7 bases each). The CDR3 length is 14 residues. CDR1 MNHEY and CDR2 SMNVEV come from the germline V gene (reference sequence). V lost 7 bases and J lost 5, with 18 bases in between.

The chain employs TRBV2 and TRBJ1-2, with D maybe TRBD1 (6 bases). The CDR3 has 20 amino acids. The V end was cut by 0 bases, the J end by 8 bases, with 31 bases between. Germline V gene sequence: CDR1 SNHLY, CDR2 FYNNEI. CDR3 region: CASSEAGPGWQGPHRSGYTF. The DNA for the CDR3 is TGTGCCAGCAGTGAAGCAGGGCCCGGTTGGCAGGGGCCACACCGTTCAGGCTACACCTTC.

CDR3 region: CASSHRTASVNTGELFF. The CDR3 DNA reads as TGCGCCAGCAGCCACCGAACAGCTAGCGTGAACACCGGGGAGCTGTTTTTT. The V gene is TRBV4-1, the J gene TRBJ2-2; possibly TRBD2 for D (6 bases). V was shortened by 3 bases and J by 1 base, with 15 bases between the two germline ends. The CDR3 has 17 amino acids. In germline, CDR1 is MGHRA, CDR2 YSYEKL.

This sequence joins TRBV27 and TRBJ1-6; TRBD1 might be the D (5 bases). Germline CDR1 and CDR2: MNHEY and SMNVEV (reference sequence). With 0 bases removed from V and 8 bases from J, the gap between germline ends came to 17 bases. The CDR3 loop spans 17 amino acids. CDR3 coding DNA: TGTGCCAGCAGTTTATCGGCAGGGCCGTCCGTTTATTCACCCCTCCACTTT. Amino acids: CASSLSAGPSVYSPLHF.

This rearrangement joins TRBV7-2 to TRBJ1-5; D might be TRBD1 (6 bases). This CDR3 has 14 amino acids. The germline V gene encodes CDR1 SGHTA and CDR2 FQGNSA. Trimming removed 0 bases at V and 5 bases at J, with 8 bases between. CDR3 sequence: CASSLAGQYQPQHF. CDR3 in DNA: TGTGCCAGCAGCTTAGCAGGACAGTATCAGCCCCAGCATTTT.

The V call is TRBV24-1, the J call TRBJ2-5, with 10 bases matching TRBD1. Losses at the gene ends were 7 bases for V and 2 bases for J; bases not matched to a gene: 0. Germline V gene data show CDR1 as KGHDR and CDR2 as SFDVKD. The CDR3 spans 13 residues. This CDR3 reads CATRGQGQETQYF. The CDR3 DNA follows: TGTGCCACCAGGGGACAGGGGCAAGAGACCCAGTACTTC.

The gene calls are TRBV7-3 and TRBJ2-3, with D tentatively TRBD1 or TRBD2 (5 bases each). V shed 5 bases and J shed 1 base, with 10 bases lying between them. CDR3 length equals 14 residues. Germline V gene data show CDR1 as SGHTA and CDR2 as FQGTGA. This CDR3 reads CASSPGSGTDTQYF. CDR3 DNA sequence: TGTGCCAGCAGCCCAGGGAGCGGCACAGATACGCAGTATTTT.

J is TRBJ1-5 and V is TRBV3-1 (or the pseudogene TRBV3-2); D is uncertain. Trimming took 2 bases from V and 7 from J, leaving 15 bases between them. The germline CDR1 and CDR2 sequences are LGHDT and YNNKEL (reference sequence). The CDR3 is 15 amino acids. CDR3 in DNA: TGTGCCAGCAGCCAACTCAAGGCAGGCGCCCAGCCCCAGCATTTT. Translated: CASSQLKAGAQPQHF.